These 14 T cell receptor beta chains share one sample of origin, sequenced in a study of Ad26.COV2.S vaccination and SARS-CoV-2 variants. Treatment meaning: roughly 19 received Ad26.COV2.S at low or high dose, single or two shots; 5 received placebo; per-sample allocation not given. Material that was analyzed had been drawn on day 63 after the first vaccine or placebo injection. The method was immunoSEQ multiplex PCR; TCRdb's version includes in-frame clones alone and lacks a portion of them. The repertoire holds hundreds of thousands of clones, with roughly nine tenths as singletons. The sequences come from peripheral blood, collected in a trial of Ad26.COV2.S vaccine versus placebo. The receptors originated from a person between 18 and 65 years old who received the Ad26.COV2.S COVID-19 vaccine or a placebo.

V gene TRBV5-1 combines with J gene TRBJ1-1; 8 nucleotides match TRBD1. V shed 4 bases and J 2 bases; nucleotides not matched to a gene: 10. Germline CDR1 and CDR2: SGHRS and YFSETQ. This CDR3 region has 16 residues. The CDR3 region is CASSRTGNSDNTEAFF. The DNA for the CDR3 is TGCGCCAGCAGCAGGACAGGGAATTCTGATAACACTGAAGCTTTCTTT.

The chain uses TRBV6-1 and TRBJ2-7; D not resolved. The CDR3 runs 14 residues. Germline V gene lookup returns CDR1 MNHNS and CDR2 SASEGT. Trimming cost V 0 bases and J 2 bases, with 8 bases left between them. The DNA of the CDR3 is TGTGCCAGCAGTGAAGCTCCTGATACCTACGAGCAGTACGTC. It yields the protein CASSEAPDTYEQYV.

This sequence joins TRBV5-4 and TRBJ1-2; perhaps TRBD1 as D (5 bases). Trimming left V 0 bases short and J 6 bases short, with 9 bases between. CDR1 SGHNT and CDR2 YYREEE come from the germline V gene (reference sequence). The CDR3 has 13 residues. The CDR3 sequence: CASSLVAGNGYTF. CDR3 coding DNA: TGTGCCAGCAGCTTGGTGGCAGGGAATGGCTACACCTTC.

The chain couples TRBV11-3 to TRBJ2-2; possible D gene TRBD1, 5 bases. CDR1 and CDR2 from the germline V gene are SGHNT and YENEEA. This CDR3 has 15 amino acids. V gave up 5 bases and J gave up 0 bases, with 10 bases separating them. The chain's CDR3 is CASSRRTPNTGELFF. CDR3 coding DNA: TGTGCCAGCAGCCGTCGGACACCGAACACCGGGGAGCTGTTTTTT.

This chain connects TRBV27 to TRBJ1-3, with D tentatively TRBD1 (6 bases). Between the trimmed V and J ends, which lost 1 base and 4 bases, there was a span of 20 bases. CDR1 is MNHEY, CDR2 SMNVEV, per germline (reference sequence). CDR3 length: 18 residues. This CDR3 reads CASSLFPGAPQSGNTIYF. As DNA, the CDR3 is TGTGCCAGCAGTTTATTCCCGGGGGCGCCGCAATCAGGAAACACCATATATTTT.

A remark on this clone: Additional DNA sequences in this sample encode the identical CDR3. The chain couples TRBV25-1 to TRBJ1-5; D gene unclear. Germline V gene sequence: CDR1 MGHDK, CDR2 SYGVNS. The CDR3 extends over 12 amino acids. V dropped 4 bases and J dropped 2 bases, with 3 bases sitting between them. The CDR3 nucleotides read TGTGCCAGCAGTGGGGGCAATCAGCCCCAGCATTTT. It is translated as CASSGGNQPQHF.

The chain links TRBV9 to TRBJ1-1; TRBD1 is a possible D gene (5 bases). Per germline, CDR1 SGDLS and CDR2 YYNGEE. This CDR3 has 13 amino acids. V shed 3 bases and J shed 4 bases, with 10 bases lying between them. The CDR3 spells CASSAAGGTEAFF. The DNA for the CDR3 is TGTGCCAGCAGCGCCGCCGGGGGCACTGAAGCTTTCTTT.

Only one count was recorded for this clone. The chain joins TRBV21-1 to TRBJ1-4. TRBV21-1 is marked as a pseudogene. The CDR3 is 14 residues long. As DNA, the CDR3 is TGTGCCAAGGATCCCGGCCCAACTAATGAAAAACTGTTTTTT. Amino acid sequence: CAKDPGPTNEKLFF.

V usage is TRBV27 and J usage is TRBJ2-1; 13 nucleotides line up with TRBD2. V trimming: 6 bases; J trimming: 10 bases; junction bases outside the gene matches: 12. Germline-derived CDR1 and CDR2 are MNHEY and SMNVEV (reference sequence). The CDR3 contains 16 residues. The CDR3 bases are TGTGCCAGCAGGAGAGGGACTAGCGGGGCCCTAGGGGAGCAGTTCTTC. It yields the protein CASRRGTSGALGEQFF.

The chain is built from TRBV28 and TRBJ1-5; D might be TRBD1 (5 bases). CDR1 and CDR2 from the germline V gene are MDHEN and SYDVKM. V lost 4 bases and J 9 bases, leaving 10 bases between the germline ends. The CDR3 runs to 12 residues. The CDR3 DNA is TGTGCCAGCAGTTCCGGGGCCCTGCCCCAGCATTTT. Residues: CASSSGALPQHF.

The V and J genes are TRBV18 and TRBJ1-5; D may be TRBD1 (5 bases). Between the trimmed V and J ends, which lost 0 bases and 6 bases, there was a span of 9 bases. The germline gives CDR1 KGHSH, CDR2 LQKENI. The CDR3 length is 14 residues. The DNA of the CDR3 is TGTGCCAGCTCACCACCCGGGGGAGGTCAGCCCCAGCATTTT. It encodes CASSPPGGGQPQHF.

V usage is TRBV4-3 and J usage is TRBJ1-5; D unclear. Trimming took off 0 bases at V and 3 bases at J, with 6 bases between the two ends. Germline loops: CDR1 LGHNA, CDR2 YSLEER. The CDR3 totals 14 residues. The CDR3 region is CASSQDPFNQPQHF. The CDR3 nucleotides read TGCGCCAGCAGCCAAGACCCTTTCAATCAGCCCCAGCATTTT.

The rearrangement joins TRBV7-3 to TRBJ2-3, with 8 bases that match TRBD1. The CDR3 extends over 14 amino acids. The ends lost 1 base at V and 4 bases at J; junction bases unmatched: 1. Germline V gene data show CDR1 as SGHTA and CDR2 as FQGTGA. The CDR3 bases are TGTGCCAGCAGCTTAATGACAGGGGCAGATACGCAGTATTTT. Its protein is CASSLMTGADTQYF.

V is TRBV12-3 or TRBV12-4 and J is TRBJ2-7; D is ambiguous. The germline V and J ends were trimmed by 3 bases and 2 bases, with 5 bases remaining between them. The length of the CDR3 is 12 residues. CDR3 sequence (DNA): TGTGCCAGCAGTTTTTCCACCTACGAGCAGTACTTC. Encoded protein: CASSFSTYEQYF.